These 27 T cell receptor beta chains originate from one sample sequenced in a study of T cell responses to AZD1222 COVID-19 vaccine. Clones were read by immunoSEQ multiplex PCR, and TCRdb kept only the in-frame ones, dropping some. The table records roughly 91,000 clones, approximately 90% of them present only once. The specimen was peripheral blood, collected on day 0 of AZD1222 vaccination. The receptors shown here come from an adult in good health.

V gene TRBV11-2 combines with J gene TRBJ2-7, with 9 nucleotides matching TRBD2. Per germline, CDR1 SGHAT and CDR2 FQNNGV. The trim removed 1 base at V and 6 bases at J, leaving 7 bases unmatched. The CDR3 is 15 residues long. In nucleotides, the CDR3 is TGTGCCAGCAGCTTAGGTGCGGGAGGGCCGGGCGAGCAGTACTTC. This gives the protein CASSLGAGGPGEQYF.

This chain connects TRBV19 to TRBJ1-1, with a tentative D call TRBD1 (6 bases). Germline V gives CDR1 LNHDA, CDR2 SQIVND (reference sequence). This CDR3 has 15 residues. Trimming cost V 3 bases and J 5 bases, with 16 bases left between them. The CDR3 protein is CASSMPSRGRTEAFF. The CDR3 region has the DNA TGTGCCAGTAGTATGCCCTCCAGGGGTAGGACTGAAGCTTTCTTT. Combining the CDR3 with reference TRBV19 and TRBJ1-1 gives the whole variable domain DGGITQSPKYLFRKEGQNVTLSCEQNLNHDAMYWYRQDPGQGLRLIYYSQIVNDFQKGDIAEGYSVSREKKESFPLTVTSAQKNPTAFYLCASSMPSRGRTEAFFGQGTRLTVV.

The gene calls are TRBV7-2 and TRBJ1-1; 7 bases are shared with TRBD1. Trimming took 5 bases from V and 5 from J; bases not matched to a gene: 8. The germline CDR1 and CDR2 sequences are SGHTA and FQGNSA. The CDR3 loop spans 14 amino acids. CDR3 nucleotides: TGTGCCAGCAGCAACCGACAGGGTATGACTGAAGCTTTCTTT. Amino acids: CASSNRQGMTEAFF.

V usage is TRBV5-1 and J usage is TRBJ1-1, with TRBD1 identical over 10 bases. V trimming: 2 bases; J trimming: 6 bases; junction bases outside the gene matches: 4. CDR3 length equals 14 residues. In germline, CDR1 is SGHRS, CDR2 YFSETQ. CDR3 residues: CASSFRQGAPEAFF. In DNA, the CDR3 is TGCGCCAGCAGCTTCAGACAGGGGGCCCCTGAAGCTTTCTTT.

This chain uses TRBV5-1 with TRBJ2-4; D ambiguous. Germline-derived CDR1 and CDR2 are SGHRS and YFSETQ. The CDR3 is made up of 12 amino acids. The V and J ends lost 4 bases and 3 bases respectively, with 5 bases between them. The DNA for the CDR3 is TGCGCCAGCAGCGAGGTCAAAAACATTCAGTACTTC. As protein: CASSEVKNIQYF.

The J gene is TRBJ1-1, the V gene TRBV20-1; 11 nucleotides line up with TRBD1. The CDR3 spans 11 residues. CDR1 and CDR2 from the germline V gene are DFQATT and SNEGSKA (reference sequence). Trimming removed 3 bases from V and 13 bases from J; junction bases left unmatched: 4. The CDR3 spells CSARGGQGDFF. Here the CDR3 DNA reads TGCAGTGCTAGGGGGGGACAGGGGGATTTCTTT.

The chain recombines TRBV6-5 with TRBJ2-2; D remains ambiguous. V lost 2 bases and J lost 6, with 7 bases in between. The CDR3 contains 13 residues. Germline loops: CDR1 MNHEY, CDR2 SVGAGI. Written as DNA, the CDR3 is TGTGCCAGCAGTTACGTCCGGGCCGGGGAGCTGTTTTTT. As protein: CASSYVRAGELFF.

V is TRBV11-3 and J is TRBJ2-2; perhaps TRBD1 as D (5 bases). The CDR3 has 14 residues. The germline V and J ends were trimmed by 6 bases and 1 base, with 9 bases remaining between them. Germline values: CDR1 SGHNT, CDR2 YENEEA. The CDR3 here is CASRWQGNTGELFF. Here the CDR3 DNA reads TGTGCCAGCAGATGGCAGGGGAACACCGGGGAGCTGTTTTTT.

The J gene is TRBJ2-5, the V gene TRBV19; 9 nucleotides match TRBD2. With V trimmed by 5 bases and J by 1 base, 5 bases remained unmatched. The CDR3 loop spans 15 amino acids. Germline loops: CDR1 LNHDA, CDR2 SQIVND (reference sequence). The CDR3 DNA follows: TGTGCCAGTAGTCGTAGCGGGGGCCTCCAAGAGACCCAGTACTTC. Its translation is CASSRSGGLQETQYF.

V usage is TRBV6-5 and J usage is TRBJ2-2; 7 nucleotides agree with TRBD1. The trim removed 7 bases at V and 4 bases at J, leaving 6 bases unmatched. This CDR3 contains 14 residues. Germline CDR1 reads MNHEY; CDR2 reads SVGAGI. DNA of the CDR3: TGTGCCAGCAATAGGGACAGAGTCACCGGGGAGCTGTTTTTT. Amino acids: CASNRDRVTGELFF.

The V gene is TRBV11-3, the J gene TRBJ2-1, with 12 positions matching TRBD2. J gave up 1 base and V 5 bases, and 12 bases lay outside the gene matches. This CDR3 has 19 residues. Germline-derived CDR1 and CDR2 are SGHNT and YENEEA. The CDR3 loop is CASSPGLAGFSGSYNEQFF. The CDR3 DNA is TGTGCCAGCAGCCCAGGACTAGCGGGATTTTCCGGGTCCTACAATGAGCAGTTCTTC.

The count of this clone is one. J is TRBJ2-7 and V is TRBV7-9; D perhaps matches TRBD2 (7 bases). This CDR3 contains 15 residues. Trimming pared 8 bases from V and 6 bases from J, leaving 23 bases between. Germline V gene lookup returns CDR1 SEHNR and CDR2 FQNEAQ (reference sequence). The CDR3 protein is CASVKGRERGIEQYF. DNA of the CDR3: TGTGCCAGCGTCAAAGGGCGGGAGAGGGGGATCGAGCAGTACTTC. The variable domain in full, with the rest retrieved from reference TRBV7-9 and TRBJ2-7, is DTGVSQNPRHKITKRGQNVTFRCDPISEHNRLYWYRQTLGQGPEFLTYFQNEAQLEKSRLLSDRFSAERPKGSFSTLEIQRTEQGDSAMYLCASVKGRERGIEQYFGPGTRLTVT.

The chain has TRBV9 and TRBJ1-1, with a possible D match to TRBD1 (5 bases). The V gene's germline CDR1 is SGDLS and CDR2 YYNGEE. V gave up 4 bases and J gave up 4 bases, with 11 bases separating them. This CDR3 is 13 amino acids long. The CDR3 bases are TGTGCCAGCAGCCACAGGAGGGGCACTGAAGCTTTCTTT. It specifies CASSHRRGTEAFF.

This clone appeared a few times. CDR3: CASSYRDRGPRGYGYTF. The CDR3 DNA reads TGTGCCAGTAGTTACCGGGACAGGGGACCCCGGGGCTATGGCTACACCTTC. J is TRBJ1-2 and V is TRBV19, with 10 bases lining up with TRBD1. Germline values: CDR1 LNHDA, CDR2 SQIVND (reference sequence). This CDR3 contains 17 residues. V was pared by 5 bases and J by 4 bases, with 13 bases of the junction left unmatched.

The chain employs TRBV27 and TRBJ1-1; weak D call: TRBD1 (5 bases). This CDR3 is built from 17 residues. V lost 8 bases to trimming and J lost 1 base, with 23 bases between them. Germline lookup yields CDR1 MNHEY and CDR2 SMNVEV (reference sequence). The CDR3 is CASRRGGGGIKNTEAFF. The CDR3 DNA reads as TGTGCCAGCCGCCGGGGCGGCGGAGGGATTAAGAACACTGAAGCTTTCTTT.

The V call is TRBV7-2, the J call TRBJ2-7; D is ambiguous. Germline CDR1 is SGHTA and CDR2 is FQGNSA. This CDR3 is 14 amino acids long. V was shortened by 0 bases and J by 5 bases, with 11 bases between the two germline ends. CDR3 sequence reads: CASSLAMGFDEQYF. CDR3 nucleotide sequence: TGTGCCAGCAGCTTAGCGATGGGGTTCGACGAGCAGTACTTC.

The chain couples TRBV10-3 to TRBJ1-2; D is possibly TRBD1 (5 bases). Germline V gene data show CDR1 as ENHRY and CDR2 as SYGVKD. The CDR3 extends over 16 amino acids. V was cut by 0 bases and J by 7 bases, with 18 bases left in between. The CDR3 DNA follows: TGTGCCATCAGTGAGTCGATATCCCGCAGGGTTGGTGGCTACACCTTC. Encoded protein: CAISESISRRVGGYTF.

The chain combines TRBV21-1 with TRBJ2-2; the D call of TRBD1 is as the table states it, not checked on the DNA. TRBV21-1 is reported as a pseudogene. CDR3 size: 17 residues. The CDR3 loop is CASSKRPGTGNTGELFF. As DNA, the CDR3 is TGTGCCAGCAGCAAAAGACCAGGGACAGGCAACACCGGGGAGCTGTTTTTT.

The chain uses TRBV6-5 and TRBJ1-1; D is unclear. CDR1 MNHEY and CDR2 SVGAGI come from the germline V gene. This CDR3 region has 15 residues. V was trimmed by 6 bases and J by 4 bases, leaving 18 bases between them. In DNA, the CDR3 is TGTGCCAGCAGCTCTGTTGGCCTCCCATTCACTGAAGCTTTCTTT. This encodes CASSSVGLPFTEAFF.

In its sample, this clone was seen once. CDR3 nucleotides: TGTGCCAGCAGCTTTACCGGGACAGTTACGAACACTGAAGCTTTCTTT. Translation: CASSFTGTVTNTEAFF. This sequence joins TRBV5-6 and TRBJ1-1; TRBD1 matches at 7 bases. From germline, CDR1 is SGHDT and CDR2 YYEEEE. This CDR3 spans 16 amino acids. The ends lost 2 bases at V and 1 base at J; junction bases unmatched: 8.

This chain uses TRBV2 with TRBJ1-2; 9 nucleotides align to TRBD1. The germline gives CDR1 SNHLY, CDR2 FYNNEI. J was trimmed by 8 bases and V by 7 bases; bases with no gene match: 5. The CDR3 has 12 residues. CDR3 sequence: CASKQGAVGYTF. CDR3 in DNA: TGTGCCAGCAAACAGGGGGCCGTGGGCTACACCTTC.

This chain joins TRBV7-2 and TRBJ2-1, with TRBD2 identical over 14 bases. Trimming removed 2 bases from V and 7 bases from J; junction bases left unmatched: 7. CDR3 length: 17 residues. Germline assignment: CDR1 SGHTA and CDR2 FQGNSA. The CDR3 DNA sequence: TGTGCCAGCAGCTTACCGCTGACTAGCGGGAGGGGGAATGAGCAGTTCTTC. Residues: CASSLPLTSGRGNEQFF.

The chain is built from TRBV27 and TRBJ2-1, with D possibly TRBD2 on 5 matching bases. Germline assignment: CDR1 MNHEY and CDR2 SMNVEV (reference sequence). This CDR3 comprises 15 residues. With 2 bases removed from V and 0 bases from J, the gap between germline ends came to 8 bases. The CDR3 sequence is CASSLVANSYNEQFF. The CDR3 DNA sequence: TGTGCCAGCAGTTTAGTAGCGAACTCCTACAATGAGCAGTTCTTC.

The CDR3 sequence: CASSLQGGEAFF. The CDR3 bases are TGTGCCAGCAGTTTGCAGGGTGGTGAAGCTTTCTTT. The genes are TRBV12-3 or TRBV12-4 and TRBJ1-1, with D perhaps TRBD1 (5 bases). The CDR3 totals 12 residues. Trimming pared 3 bases from V and 7 bases from J, leaving 9 bases between.

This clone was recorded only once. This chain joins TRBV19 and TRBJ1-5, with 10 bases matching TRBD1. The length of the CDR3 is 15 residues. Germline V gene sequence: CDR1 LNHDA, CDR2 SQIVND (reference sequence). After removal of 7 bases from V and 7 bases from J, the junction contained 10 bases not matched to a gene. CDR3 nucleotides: TGTGCCAGTATGGGGGGACAGGGGATTGGACAGCCCCAGCATTTT. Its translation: CASMGGQGIGQPQHF.

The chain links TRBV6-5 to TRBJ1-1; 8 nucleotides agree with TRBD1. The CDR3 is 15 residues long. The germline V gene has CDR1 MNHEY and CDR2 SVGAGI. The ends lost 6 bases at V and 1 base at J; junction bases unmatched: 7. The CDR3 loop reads CASRLRQGRNTEAFF. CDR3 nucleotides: TGTGCCAGCAGGCTTCGACAGGGGCGGAACACTGAAGCTTTCTTT.

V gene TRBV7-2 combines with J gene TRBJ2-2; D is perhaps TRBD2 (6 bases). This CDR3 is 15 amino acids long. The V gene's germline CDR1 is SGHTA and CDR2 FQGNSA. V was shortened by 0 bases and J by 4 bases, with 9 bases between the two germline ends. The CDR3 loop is CASSLAGGSTGELFF. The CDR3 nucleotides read TGTGCCAGCAGCTTAGCGGGAGGTAGCACCGGGGAGCTGTTTTTT.